This T cell receptor beta chain was retrieved from a study of blood T cell repertoires in COVID-19. How the authors handled the data: How many nucleated cells were present was estimated from reference gene primer amplification. Profiling relied on immunoSEQ multiplex PCR, and the TCRdb table lists in-frame clones only, not all of them. D and trimming were read from the DNA, whereas the V and J calls and clone size are those reported in that table. Among roughly 210,000 clones listed, roughly 87% were seen once. This clone was counted only a few times. The receptor was isolated from a man aged 30 to 39 in a cohort exposed to, infected with or recovered from COVID-19 (not recorded which). Sequenced: PBMCs or T cells enriched from blood (not recorded which).

The CDR3 loop is CASSLVTSGERETQYF. The DNA for the CDR3 is TGCGCCAGCAGCTTGGTAACTAGCGGGGAGCGGGAGACCCAGTACTTC. The genes are TRBV5-1 and TRBJ2-5; TRBD2 matches at 10 bases. CDR1 is SGHRS and CDR2 is YFSETQ in the germline V gene. Germline trimming cut 0 bases from V and 5 bases from J; bases unmatched to any gene: 7. There are 16 residues in the CDR3.